The clone carrying this T cell receptor beta chain was detected once. The V and J ends lost 3 bases and 4 bases respectively, with 9 bases between them. The CDR3 runs to 13 residues. CDR1 is LNHDA and CDR2 is SQIVND in the germline V gene (reference sequence). The data were taken from a study of blood T cell repertoires in COVID-19. For the study at large: Spain, Italy and the United States supplied samples that represented acute and convalescent COVID-19.

The protocol was immunoSEQ multiplex PCR, while the TCRdb copy is restricted to in-frame clones and leaves out a portion. The sample holds about 180,000 clones, over 75% seen once. Sequenced material: peripheral blood. V gene TRBV19 combines with J gene TRBJ2-5; tentative D call: TRBD2 (5 bases). The TCR comes from a man aged 55-75 years with acute or convalescent COVID-19. CDR3 sequence reads: CASSMRLPETQYF. The CDR3 DNA is TGTGCCAGTAGTATGAGACTACCAGAGACCCAGTACTTC.